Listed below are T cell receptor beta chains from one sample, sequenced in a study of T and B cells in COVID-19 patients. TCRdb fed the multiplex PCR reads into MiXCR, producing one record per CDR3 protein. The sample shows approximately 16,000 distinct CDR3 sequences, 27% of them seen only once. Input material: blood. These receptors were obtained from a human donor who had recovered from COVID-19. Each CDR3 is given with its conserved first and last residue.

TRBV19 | CASSPASSNYGYTF
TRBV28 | CASSADRDGGYTF
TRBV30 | CACRDRDEGITRGQFF
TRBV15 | CATSGQGYEQYF
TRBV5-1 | CASSLAGPGANVLTF
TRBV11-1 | CASSFSAGTGGEKLFF
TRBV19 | CASSIELARDTQYF
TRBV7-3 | CASSSGLAGGLTGELFF
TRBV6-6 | CASSTPGQNTEAFF
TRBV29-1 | CSPLVAPTDTQYF
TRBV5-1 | CASSLLAGADTQYF
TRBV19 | CASSIIGQPQHF
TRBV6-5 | CASKGQGSETMKKLFF
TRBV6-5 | CASSPSWGSNQPQHF
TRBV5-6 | CASSLRQPYSNQPQHF
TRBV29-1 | CSVESGKEGTF
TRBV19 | CASSLIGGQQYF